These 21 T cell receptor beta chains share one sample of origin, sequenced in a study of neurological immune-mediated disorders. TCRdb reprocessed the 5' RACE reads via MiXCR and lists one record per CDR3 protein. This sample has more than 75,000 distinct CDR3 sequences, with approximately 4.6% found just once. This sample's time point: longitudinal time-point 3. The sample consisted of PBMCs. Source of these receptors: a woman aged 55-75 years with multiple sclerosis.

Ten or more counts support this clonotype. The chain is built from TRBV5-1 and TRBJ1-1; possible D gene TRBD1, 6 bases. This CDR3 region has 14 residues. Germline values: CDR1 SGHRS, CDR2 YFSETQ. Trimming pared 2 bases from V and 1 base from J, leaving 9 bases between. This CDR3 is CASSFWTENTEAFF. The CDR3 DNA reads TGCGCCAGCAGCTTTTGGACAGAGAACACTGAAGCTTTCTTT.

This clonotype was recorded at least ten times. The CDR3, as DNA: TGTGCCAGCAGTTACGGGACTAACGCCTACGAGCAGTACTTC. Its translation: CASSYGTNAYEQYF. V and J are TRBV6-5 and TRBJ2-7, with 7 bases that match TRBD2. Germline V CDR1 and CDR2: MNHEY, SVGAGI. J lost 2 bases, V lost 2 bases, and 3 bases had no gene match. The CDR3 runs to 14 residues.

This clonotype has ten or more counts. V and J are TRBV6-5 and TRBJ2-2; TRBD2 matches 7 bases. The CDR3 spans 16 residues. V shed 6 bases, J shed 1 base, and the junction held 8 bases outside the gene matches. From germline, CDR1 is MNHEY and CDR2 SVGAGI. DNA for the CDR3: TGTGCCAGCAGCCACCTGGCTAGCGGGAACACCGGGGAGCTGTTTTTT. Its translation is CASSHLASGNTGELFF.

The V call is TRBV29-1, the J call TRBJ2-3; D may be TRBD1 or TRBD2 (5 bases each). Trimming took off 6 bases at V and 0 bases at J, with 10 bases between the two ends. CDR3 size: 13 residues. In germline, CDR1 is SQVTM, CDR2 ANQGSEA. Here the CDR3 reads CSVGDRSTDTQYF. CDR3 sequence (DNA): TGCAGCGTGGGGGACCGTAGCACAGATACGCAGTATTTT.

This clonotype was picked up many times. This chain connects TRBV6-5 to TRBJ2-2, with a possible D match to TRBD2 (6 bases). The length of the CDR3 is 18 residues. The germline gives CDR1 MNHEY, CDR2 SVGAGI. Trimming took 2 bases from V and 0 from J, leaving 16 bases between them. In DNA, the CDR3 is TGTGCCAGCAGTTACCATCCCCCCGGGGGAGCGAACACCGGGGAGCTGTTTTTT. Encoded protein: CASSYHPPGGANTGELFF.

This clonotype was counted at least ten times. The chain joins TRBV5-1 to TRBJ2-5; 10 bases agree with TRBD2. The V and J ends lost 4 bases and 5 bases, in that order; junction bases with no gene match: 8. The CDR3 runs 15 residues. Germline CDR1 is SGHRS and CDR2 is YFSETQ. The CDR3, as DNA: TGCGCCAGCAGCCCCCCGCTAGCGGGGGATGAGACCCAGTACTTC. Translated: CASSPPLAGDETQYF.

The chain uses TRBV7-8 and TRBJ2-1, with 13 bases that match TRBD2. The CDR3 covers 19 residues. V shed 5 bases, J shed 0 bases, and the junction held 10 bases outside the gene matches. The germline CDR1 and CDR2 sequences are SGHVS and FQNEAQ. The CDR3 DNA follows: TGTGCCAGCAGCAGAGGAACCGGGACTAGCGGGGTCTCCTACAATGAGCAGTTCTTC. Protein: CASSRGTGTSGVSYNEQFF.

At least ten counts were recorded for this clonotype. The chain carries TRBV6-6 and TRBJ2-3; a weak D match, TRBD1 (6 bases). The CDR3 spans 15 residues. The V and J ends lost 0 bases and 2 bases respectively, with 9 bases between them. The germline V gene encodes CDR1 MNHNY and CDR2 SVGAGI (reference sequence). The CDR3, as DNA: TGTGCCAGCAGTTACTCCGACAGGTACACAGATACGCAGTATTTT. Protein sequence: CASSYSDRYTDTQYF.

This clonotype was seen at least ten times. V gene TRBV7-8 combines with J gene TRBJ2-1; D not certain. V was shortened by 2 bases and J by 4 bases, with 6 bases between the two germline ends. CDR3 size: 13 residues. Germline values: CDR1 SGHVS, CDR2 FQNEAQ. CDR3: CASSLPHYNEQFF. In nucleotides, the CDR3 is TGTGCCAGCAGCTTACCACATTACAATGAGCAGTTCTTC.

This clonotype was detected many times. The rearrangement joins TRBV12-3 or TRBV12-4 to TRBJ1-3, with D tentatively TRBD1 (5 bases). The CDR3 runs to 14 residues. Trimming cost V 7 bases and J 2 bases, with 12 bases left between them. The CDR3 nucleotides are TGTGCCAGCAACCGCGGGGGTACTGGAAACACCATATATTTT. It specifies CASNRGGTGNTIYF.

This clonotype was counted at least ten times. The rearrangement joins TRBV5-6 to TRBJ2-7; 9 bases are a match to TRBD1. V shed 3 bases and J 3 bases; nucleotides not matched to a gene: 7. Germline V lookup: CDR1 SGHDT, CDR2 YYEEEE. The CDR3 is 15 amino acids. The CDR3 DNA follows: TGTGCCAGCAGCTCCCGGGACAGGGTAGGCTACGAGCAGTACTTC. Amino acid sequence: CASSSRDRVGYEQYF.

This clonotype was seen many times. V and J are TRBV5-1 and TRBJ2-1; D gene uncertain. Germline V lookup: CDR1 SGHRS, CDR2 YFSETQ. Trimming cost V 4 bases and J 0 bases, with 8 bases left between them. The CDR3 loop spans 14 amino acids. CDR3 sequence: CASSAESSYNEQFF. The DNA of the CDR3 is TGCGCCAGCAGCGCGGAGAGCTCCTACAATGAGCAGTTCTTC.

This clonotype was counted at least ten times. The J gene is TRBJ2-1, the V gene TRBV5-1; D ambiguous. Germline CDR1 SGHRS, CDR2 YFSETQ. Trimming shortened V by 0 bases and J by 1 base, and 8 bases separated the two germline ends. This CDR3 region has 15 residues. The CDR3 here is CASSLEYGSYNEQFF. CDR3 DNA: TGCGCCAGCAGCTTGGAATATGGGTCCTACAATGAGCAGTTCTTC.

This clonotype was recorded at least ten times. The chain links TRBV27 to TRBJ2-2, with D maybe TRBD1 (5 bases). The CDR3 is 17 residues long. V dropped 7 bases and J dropped 0 bases, with 18 bases sitting between them. Germline assignment: CDR1 MNHEY and CDR2 SMNVEV (reference sequence). CDR3 nucleotides: TGTGCCAGCACCCCCGCAGGGCGCGGCGCGAACACCGGGGAGCTGTTTTTT. It specifies CASTPAGRGANTGELFF.

This clonotype occurred many times. The chain is built from TRBV20-1 and TRBJ1-5; TRBD1 is a possible D gene (5 bases). The CDR3 sequence is 12 residues long. Germline V CDR1 and CDR2: DFQATT, SNEGSKA (reference sequence). V dropped 5 bases and J dropped 6 bases, with 11 bases sitting between them. The CDR3: CSAAGGGQPQHF. The CDR3 nucleotides are TGCAGTGCTGCGGGGGGAGGTCAGCCCCAGCATTTT.

In this sample, this clonotype turned up many times. The chain recombines TRBV5-1 with TRBJ1-4; 10 positions agree with TRBD1. The CDR3 has 15 amino acids. Germline trimming cut 2 bases from V and 9 bases from J; bases unmatched to any gene: 7. The germline gives CDR1 SGHRS, CDR2 YFSETQ. CDR3 DNA: TGCGCCAGCAGCTTTAGTTGGGACAGGGGTAAAAAACTGTTTTTT. It encodes CASSFSWDRGKKLFF. The full variable domain, its missing parts supplied by reference TRBV5-1 and TRBJ1-4, is KAGVTQTPRYLIKTRGQQVTLSCSPISGHRSVSWYQQTPGQGLQFLFEYFSETQRNKGNFPGRFSGRQFSNSRSEMNVSTLELGDSALYLCASSFSWDRGKKLFFGSGTQLSVL.

This clonotype was seen repeatedly, ten times or more. V is TRBV10-3 and J is TRBJ2-7; perhaps TRBD2 as D (6 bases). The CDR3 sequence is 14 residues long. V was pared by 3 bases and J by 5 bases, with 14 bases between. From germline, CDR1 is ENHRY and CDR2 SYGVKD. The DNA for the CDR3 is TGTGCCATCAGTGACTCGGGGGAGGTCCACGAGCAGTACTTC. Residues: CAISDSGEVHEQYF.

This clonotype occurred many times. The CDR3 here is CASSQVVGGATEAFF. CDR3 nucleotides: TGTGCCAGCAGCCAAGTGGTCGGGGGAGCCACTGAAGCTTTCTTT. The chain couples TRBV3-1 to TRBJ1-1, with D tentatively TRBD1 (5 bases). The V and J ends lost 1 base and 4 bases respectively, with 13 bases between them. The CDR3 is made up of 15 amino acids. Per germline, CDR1 LGHDT and CDR2 YNNKEL (reference sequence).

This clonotype has a count of ten or more. CDR3 bases: TGTGCCAGCAGACGGACGGGGACCGGGGAGCTGTTTTTT. This encodes CASRRTGTGELFF. The rearrangement joins TRBV6-2 or TRBV6-3 to TRBJ2-2, with D tentatively TRBD2 (5 bases). This CDR3 is built from 13 residues. CDR1 is MNHEY, CDR2 SVGEGT, per germline. The germline V and J ends were trimmed by 6 bases and 5 bases, with 10 bases remaining between them.

There are a few counts of this clonotype. The rearrangement uses TRBV25-1 and TRBJ1-4; D is perhaps TRBD1 (6 bases). Trimming took off 5 bases at V and 3 bases at J, with 13 bases between the two ends. From germline, CDR1 is MGHDK and CDR2 SYGVNS. The CDR3 sequence is 15 residues long. The CDR3: CASSTPTGPNEKLFF. The CDR3 DNA reads as TGTGCCAGCAGTACTCCGACAGGACCTAATGAAAAACTGTTTTTT.

This clonotype was picked up many times. J is TRBJ2-5 and V is TRBV7-9; maybe TRBD1 (7 bases). CDR1 and CDR2 (germline): SEHNR, FQNEAQ (reference sequence). Trimming pared 4 bases from V and 6 bases from J, leaving 18 bases between. The CDR3 length is 15 residues. CDR3 sequence (DNA): TGTGCCAGCAGCTCCCGGCCCAGGGGGGAAAAGACCCAGTACTTC. This sequence encodes CASSSRPRGEKTQYF.